The rows below give T cell receptor beta chains drawn from one sample of a study of shared clonotypes between healthy human individuals. TCRdb keeps only in-frame clones here, not all; method: immunoSEQ multiplex PCR. The sample lists approximately 1.5 million clones, 98% occurring once. Specimen: naive CD4+ T cells sorted from blood. The receptors were sampled from a man aged 25-45 years in good health. Each CDR3 is given with its conserved first and last residue. Each record gives: clone size, D gene, J gene, V gene, CDR3 protein, CDR3 DNA. D genes are given only for firm matches. Size tells how often a clone was seen (once, few, many) or the class of an expanded clone, and some rows leave it out.

size: .
D: .
J: TRBJ2-7
V: TRBV2
CDR3: CACGAGNYEQYF
DNA: TGTGCCTGCGGGGCAGGGAACTACGAGCAGTACTTC

size: .
D: .
J: TRBJ2-5
V: TRBV12-5
CDR3: CASAKGRPQETQYF
DNA: TGTGCTAGTGCTAAGGGACGGCCACAAGAGACCCAGTACTTC

size: .
D: TRBD1
J: TRBJ2-1
V: TRBV15
CDR3: CASRTGGYYNEQFF
DNA: TGTGCCAGCCGGACAGGGGGTTACTACAATGAGCAGTTCTTC

size: .
D: TRBD1
J: TRBJ1-3
V: TRBV28
CDR3: CASSTGQEPGSIYF
DNA: TGTGCCAGCAGTACCGGACAGGAGCCTGGGTCCATATATTTT

size: .
D: .
J: TRBJ1-5
V: TRBV5-6
CDR3: CASSLKDGSNQPQHF
DNA: TGTGCCAGCAGCTTGAAGGACGGTAGCAATCAGCCCCAGCATTTT

size: .
D: .
J: TRBJ2-1
V: TRBV10-3
CDR3: CAISRGDDEQFF
DNA: TGTGCCATCAGTCGAGGGGACGATGAGCAGTTCTTC

size: .
D: .
J: TRBJ1-3
V: TRBV4-1
CDR3: CASSQISGNTIYF
DNA: TGCGCCAGCAGCCAAATCAGTGGAAACACCATATATTTT

size: .
D: .
J: TRBJ1-1
V: TRBV15
CDR3: CATSRETSGAEAFF
DNA: TGTGCCACCAGCAGAGAAACGTCTGGGGCTGAAGCTTTCTTT

size: .
D: .
J: TRBJ1-2
V: TRBV14
CDR3: CASSHRALFVGYTF
DNA: TGTGCCAGCAGCCACAGGGCCCTTTTCGTGGGCTACACCTTC

size: .
D: TRBD2
J: TRBJ2-7
V: TRBV6-5
CDR3: CATSGSGSYEQYF
DNA: TGTGCCACCTCGGGTAGCGGGAGTTACGAGCAGTACTTC

size: .
D: .
J: TRBJ2-5
V: TRBV7-6
CDR3: CASSSEETQYF
DNA: TGTGCCAGCAGCTCGGAAGAGACCCAGTACTTC

size: .
D: .
J: TRBJ2-2
V: TRBV5-1
CDR3: CASSYDGWTVNTGELFF
DNA: TGCGCCAGCAGTTATGACGGTTGGACAGTCAACACCGGGGAGCTGTTTTTT

size: .
D: TRBD1
J: TRBJ1-2
V: TRBV9
CDR3: CASSAPGQGAYGYTF
DNA: TGTGCCAGCAGCGCCCCAGGACAGGGCGCCTATGGCTACACCTTC

size: .
D: .
J: TRBJ2-2
V: TRBV5-1
CDR3: CASSYTANTGELFF
DNA: TGCGCCAGCAGCTATACAGCAAATACCGGGGAGCTGTTTTTT

size: .
D: .
J: TRBJ1-5
V: TRBV5-6
CDR3: CASSLYRLGEPQHF
DNA: TGTGCCAGCAGCCTCTACAGGTTAGGAGAGCCCCAGCATTTT

size: .
D: .
J: TRBJ1-5
V: TRBV18
CDR3: CASSPLGDSNQPQHF
DNA: TGTGCCAGCTCACCACTGGGGGACAGCAATCAGCCCCAGCATTTT

size: once
D: .
J: TRBJ2-1
V: TRBV4-3
CDR3: CASSQDQRRYNEQFF
DNA: TGCGCCAGCAGCCAAGATCAACGGAGATACAATGAGCAGTTCTTC

size: once
D: .
J: TRBJ1-2
V: TRBV5-4
CDR3: CASSLEGGRAQLNTF
DNA: TGTGCCAGCAGCTTGGAAGGTGGCAGGGCGCAATTAAACACCTTC

size: .
D: TRBD2
J: TRBJ2-2
V: TRBV5-1
CDR3: CASSLGGRAAGELFF
DNA: TGCGCCAGCAGCTTGGGCGGGAGGGCCGCCGGGGAGCTGTTTTTT

size: .
D: .
J: TRBJ2-2
V: TRBV4-1
CDR3: CASSQEGGGAFANTGELFF
DNA: TGCGCCAGCAGCCAAGAAGGTGGGGGAGCCTTCGCGAACACCGGGGAGCTGTTTTTT

size: once
D: .
J: TRBJ1-4
V: TRBV2
CDR3: CASSELGFGLGFF
DNA: TGTGCCAGCAGTGAGCTAGGATTTGGGTTGGGTTTTTTT

size: .
D: .
J: TRBJ2-1
V: TRBV5-1
CDR3: CASSLPDSGSASVF
DNA: TGCGCCAGCAGCCTCCCTGATAGCGGCTCCGCCTCGGTCTTC

size: .
D: .
J: TRBJ2-3
V: TRBV6-4
CDR3: CASRPGGRIADTQYF
DNA: TGTGCCAGCAGACCAGGGGGGAGGATCGCAGATACGCAGTATTTT

size: .
D: .
J: TRBJ1-5
V: TRBV2
CDR3: CASSGNMVQPQHF
DNA: TGTGCCAGCAGTGGCAATATGGTTCAGCCCCAGCATTTT

size: .
D: TRBD1
J: TRBJ2-7
V: TRBV27
CDR3: CASSFGGQSYEQYF
DNA: TGTGCCAGCAGTTTTGGGGGACAGTCCTACGAGCAGTACTTC

size: .
D: .
J: TRBJ2-6
V: TRBV19
CDR3: CASSIGRTFEANVLTF
DNA: TGTGCCAGTAGTATCGGACGGACTTTTGAGGCCAACGTCCTGACTTTC

size: .
D: .
J: TRBJ2-1
V: TRBV10-3
CDR3: CAISLANEQFF
DNA: TGTGCCATCAGTCTGGCCAATGAGCAGTTCTTC

size: .
D: .
J: TRBJ2-4
V: TRBV25-1
CDR3: CATRGLAKNIQYF
DNA: TGTGCCACCCGGGGGCTAGCCAAAAACATTCAGTACTTC

size: .
D: TRBD1
J: TRBJ1-2
V: TRBV12-5
CDR3: CASGLTTGQGAKGYTF
DNA: TGTGCTAGTGGTTTAACGACGGGACAGGGGGCGAAGGGCTACACCTTC

size: .
D: .
J: TRBJ2-7
V: TRBV15
CDR3: CATSGGGSLGYEQYF
DNA: TGTGCCACCAGCGGGGGGGGCAGCCTCGGCTACGAGCAGTACTTC

size: .
D: .
J: TRBJ1-2
V: TRBV9
CDR3: CASSSQVNYGYTF
DNA: TGTGCCAGCAGCTCACAGGTTAACTATGGCTACACCTTC

size: .
D: .
J: TRBJ1-1
V: TRBV5-1
CDR3: CASSLIASGRTEAFF
DNA: TGCGCCAGCAGCTTAATAGCGTCGGGGCGCACTGAAGCTTTCTTT

size: .
D: TRBD1
J: TRBJ1-2
V: TRBV12-5
CDR3: CASNRDSYGYTF
DNA: TGTGCTAGCAACAGGGACAGCTATGGCTACACCTTC

size: .
D: TRBD1
J: TRBJ2-1
V: TRBV28
CDR3: CASDGTASYNEQFF
DNA: TGTGCCAGCGACGGGACAGCAAGCTACAATGAGCAGTTCTTC

size: .
D: .
J: TRBJ2-5
V: TRBV9
CDR3: CASSVFGSQETQYF
DNA: TGTGCCAGCAGCGTATTCGGCTCCCAAGAGACCCAGTACTTC

size: .
D: TRBD2
J: TRBJ2-2
V: TRBV5-1
CDR3: CASSLIGLALAGLGTGELFF
DNA: TGCGCCAGCAGCTTGATTGGTTTGGCACTAGCGGGATTAGGCACCGGGGAGCTGTTTTTT

size: .
D: .
J: TRBJ2-7
V: TRBV5-4
CDR3: CASSPPTTDEQYF
DNA: TGTGCCAGCAGCCCCCCGACTACGGACGAGCAGTACTTC

size: .
D: .
J: TRBJ1-1
V: TRBV2
CDR3: CASTRMNTEAFF
DNA: TGTGCCAGCACCCGCATGAACACTGAAGCTTTCTTT

size: .
D: TRBD1
J: TRBJ2-7
V: TRBV6-5
CDR3: CASSPYRDSSYEQYF
DNA: TGTGCCAGCAGTCCCTACCGGGACAGTTCCTACGAGCAGTACTTC

size: .
D: TRBD2
J: TRBJ2-3
V: TRBV9
CDR3: CASSVGVSGWADTQYF
DNA: TGTGCCAGCAGCGTAGGTGTTAGCGGGTGGGCCGATACGCAGTATTTT

size: .
D: .
J: TRBJ2-5
V: TRBV18
CDR3: CASSGRSEETQYF
DNA: TGTGCCAGCTCGGGCAGATCCGAAGAGACCCAGTACTTC

size: .
D: TRBD1
J: TRBJ2-7
V: TRBV28
CDR3: CASGTGGFYEQYF
DNA: TGTGCCAGCGGGACAGGGGGCTTTTACGAGCAGTACTTC